The clone carrying this T cell receptor (beta chain) was detected ten times or more. The data originate from a study of blood T cells in healthy people across ages. Sample-barcoded 5' priming and a J-beta primer mix drove a second PCR of roughly 7 to 11 cycles. TCRdb independently ran MiXCR on the 5' RACE reads; one entry per CDR3 protein. The data contain roughly 900,000 distinct CDR3 sequences, around 46% of them singletons. The sequenced sample consisted of blood. This clonotype was obtained from a man younger than 40 in good health.

The CDR3 loop is CASSRDRGAYEQYF. In DNA, the CDR3 is TGTGCCAGCAGCCGCGACAGGGGAGCCTACGAGCAGTACTTC. This sequence joins TRBV11-1 and TRBJ2-7; 8 bases are shared with TRBD1. With V trimmed by 5 bases and J by 2 bases, 5 bases remained unmatched. CDR3 length: 14 residues. CDR1 is SGHAT, CDR2 FQDESV, per germline (reference sequence).